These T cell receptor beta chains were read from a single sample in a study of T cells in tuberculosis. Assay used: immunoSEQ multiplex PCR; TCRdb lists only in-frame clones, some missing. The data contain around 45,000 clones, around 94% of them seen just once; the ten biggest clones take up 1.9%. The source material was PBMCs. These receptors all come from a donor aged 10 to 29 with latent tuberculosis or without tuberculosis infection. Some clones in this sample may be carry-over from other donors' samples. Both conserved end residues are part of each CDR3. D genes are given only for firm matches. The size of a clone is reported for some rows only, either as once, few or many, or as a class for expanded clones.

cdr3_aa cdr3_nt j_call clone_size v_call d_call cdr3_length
CASSERSGELQETQYF TGTGCCAGCAGTGAACGCAGCGGGGAACTCCAAGAGACCCAGTACTTC TRBJ2-5 . TRBV2 TRBD2 16
CASSSQTSKPPQHF TGTGCCAGCAGTTCGCAGACATCAAAGCCGCCCCAGCATTTT TRBJ1-5 once TRBV2 . 14
CASTDRGIYNEQFF TGTGCCAGCACCGACAGGGGGATCTACAATGAGCAGTTCTTC TRBJ2-1 . TRBV2 TRBD1 14
CASSQGGQGSYEQYF TGCGCCAGCAGCCAGGGCGGACAGGGGTCCTACGAGCAGTACTTC TRBJ2-7 . TRBV4-3 TRBD1 15
CASSRTDYSNQPQHF TGTGCCAGCAGCCGGACGGACTATAGCAATCAGCCCCAGCATTTT TRBJ1-5 . TRBV5-8 . 15
CASSELSGRGHTQYF TGTGCCAGCAGTGAATTAAGCGGGAGAGGGCATACGCAGTATTTT TRBJ2-3 . TRBV25-1 TRBD2 15
CASSKSCEGFKADTQYF TGTGCCAGCAGCAAATCATGCGAGGGCTTTAAAGCAGATACGCAGTATTTT TRBJ2-3 . TRBV21-1 . 17
CASSQRTGFRTDTQYF TGTGCCAGCAGCCAAAGGACAGGGTTTCGTACAGATACGCAGTATTTT TRBJ2-3 . TRBV14 TRBD1 16
CASSLAGGTDTQYF TGTGCCAGCAGTTTAGCGGGAGGCACAGATACGCAGTATTTT TRBJ2-3 . TRBV28 TRBD2 14
CAAHYEQYF TGTGCCGCGCACTACGAGCAGTACTTC TRBJ2-7 . TRBV6-1 . 9
CASSPYGRLHEQYF TGTGCCAGCAGCCCCTACGGGAGGCTCCACGAGCAGTACTTC TRBJ2-7 . TRBV7-9 TRBD2 14
CASSLAGASESETQYF TGTGCCAGCAGCTTAGCGGGGGCCTCGGAGTCGGAGACCCAGTACTTC TRBJ2-5 . TRBV7-9 . 16
CASSQDQGHSGANVLTF TGCGCCAGCAGCCAAGATCAGGGACATTCTGGGGCCAACGTCCTGACTTTC TRBJ2-6 . TRBV4-1 . 17
CASSLGSGSQYF TGTGCCAGCAGCTTAGGGTCCGGGAGCCAGTACTTC TRBJ2-7 . TRBV11-2 . 12
CASSFGGRYKETQYF TGTGCCAGCAGCTTTGGCGGGAGGTACAAAGAGACCCAGTACTTC TRBJ2-5 . TRBV5-4 TRBD2 15
CASSPTGRVGQPQHF TGCGCCAGCAGCCCAACGGGGAGGGTAGGGCAGCCCCAGCATTTT TRBJ1-5 . TRBV4-3 . 15
CASSPGLEGANYGYTF TGTGCCAGCAGTCCCGGGTTAGAGGGAGCTAACTATGGCTACACCTTC TRBJ1-2 . TRBV4-2 . 16
CASSRLQTNTEAFF TGTGCCAGCTCACGCTTACAGACGAACACTGAAGCTTTCTTT TRBJ1-1 . TRBV18 . 14
CASSLGQGGGETQYF TGTGCCAGCAGTCTAGGACAGGGAGGAGGAGAGACCCAGTACTTC TRBJ2-5 . TRBV27 TRBD1 15
CASSPAGPAPDEQFF TGTGCCAGCAGCCCAGCGGGACCTGCCCCCGATGAGCAGTTCTTC TRBJ2-1 . TRBV5-4 TRBD2 15
CASSLVLRSGINDGYTF TGTGCCAGCAGCTTAGTTTTACGATCCGGGATCAACGATGGCTACACCTTC TRBJ1-2 . TRBV7-2 . 17
CASSTPLDRGAGYTF TGTGCCAGCAGCACCCCGTTGGACAGGGGAGCTGGCTACACCTTC TRBJ1-2 few TRBV7-9 TRBD1 15